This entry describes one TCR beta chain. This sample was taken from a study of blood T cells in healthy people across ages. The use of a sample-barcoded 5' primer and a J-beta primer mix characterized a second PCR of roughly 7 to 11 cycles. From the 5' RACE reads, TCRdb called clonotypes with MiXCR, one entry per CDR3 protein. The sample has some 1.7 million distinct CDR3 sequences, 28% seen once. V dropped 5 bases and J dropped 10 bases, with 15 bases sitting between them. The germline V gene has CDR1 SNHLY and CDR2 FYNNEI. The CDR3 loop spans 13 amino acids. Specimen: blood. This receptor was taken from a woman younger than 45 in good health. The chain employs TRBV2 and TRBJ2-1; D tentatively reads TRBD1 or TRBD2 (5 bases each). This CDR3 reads CASSWDGPYEQFF. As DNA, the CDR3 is TGTGCCAGCAGTTGGGACGGCCCCTACGAGCAGTTCTTC.